This section outlines one T cell receptor beta chain sequence together with its context. Its antigen is still unknown. Original data processing: Junction-only immunoSEQ data arrived without quality scores, meaning filtering differed. Assay: immunoSEQ multiplex PCR; the TCRdb copy retains only in-frame clones and omits some. For V, J and clone size, that table is used; D and trimming come from the DNA. Among millions of clones listed, 85% to 95% were seen once. Every donor, a Caucasian adult, lived in Nashville, Tennessee. The data belong to a study of shared clonotypes between healthy human individuals. In the study overall: A couple of female and a few male donors aged 18 to 49 were enrolled.

Looked up from germline, CDR1 is SGDLS and CDR2 is YYNGEE. CDR3 size: 16 residues. Trimming pared 2 bases from V and 1 base from J, leaving 15 bases between. General study findings and limits: Limitation of the genetic and exposure-history diversity represented came from the few donors.

The source material was naive CD4+ T cells sorted from blood. Subset described: CD45RA+ positively selected. This sequence was found in a man younger than 35 in good health. This rearrangement joins TRBV9 to TRBJ1-2, with D possibly TRBD1 on 6 matching bases. CDR3 protein: CASSVGGQYFNYGYTF. The CDR3 nucleotides read TGTGCCAGCAGCGTGGGAGGACAGTACTTTAACTATGGCTACACCTTC.